The rows below give T cell receptor beta chains drawn from one sample of a study of human T cells and chemical hapten exposure. TCRdb reprocessed the RACE reads with MiXCR, giving one entry per CDR3 protein. Of approximately 370,000 distinct CDR3 sequences in the sample, around 5.5% were seen once. Sequences were derived from whole blood, sampled in connection with sensitization to the hapten diphenylcyclopropenone (DPC). These receptors all stem from a woman aged 18-35 years with alopecia areata. Some clones in this sample may be carry-over from other donors' samples. Both conserved end residues are part of each CDR3. The D gene is left open where the match is weak. Some rows have no size entry. The others give once, few or many, or a class for an expanded clone.

j_gene,d_gene,abundance,v_gene,CDR3nt,CDR3aa
TRBJ1-1,NA,many,TRBV2,TGTGCCAGCAGTGAATGGAGACAAGGTCCCTCTGACACTGAAGCTTTCTTT,CASSEWRQGPSDTEAFF
TRBJ1-1,TRBD1,NA,TRBV28,TGTGCCAGCAGTTTAGGGACAGGGAGTACTTTCTTT,CASSLGTGSTFF
TRBJ2-3,NA,NA,TRBV7-2,TGTGCCAGCAGCTTAGCGCTCTGGGGTCACAACACAGATACGCAGTATTTT,CASSLALWGHNTDTQYF
TRBJ2-7,NA,few,TRBV7-9,TGTGCCAGCAGCTCCTTGGATGGCGAGCAGTACTTC,CASSSLDGEQYF
TRBJ2-3,NA,many,TRBV9,TGTGCCAGCAGCCCCCCCGGGGTTCCAGATACGCAGTATTTT,CASSPPGVPDTQYF
TRBJ2-3,TRBD2,NA,TRBV7-2,TGTGCCAGCAGCCCCCTAGCGGCCAGGGGCACAGATACGCAGTATTTT,CASSPLAARGTDTQYF
TRBJ1-1,NA,many,TRBV9,TGTGCCAGCAGCCCGTCTTTTCGAGAGGACACTGAAGCTTTCTTT,CASSPSFREDTEAFF
TRBJ1-2,NA,few,TRBV10-3,TGTGCCATCAGTCCATTCCCGGATAACTATGGCTACACCTTC,CAISPFPDNYGYTF
TRBJ1-6,NA,NA,TRBV20-1,TGCAGTGCTAGACTGGCCGGCTCCTATAATTCACCCCTCCACTTT,CSARLAGSYNSPLHF
TRBJ2-2,TRBD2,NA,TRBV6-5,TGTGCCAGCAGTTCAGCGGGGGGGCCCGGGGAGCTGTTTTTT,CASSSAGGPGELFF
TRBJ2-5,NA,many,TRBV6-5,TGTGCCAGCAGTTACCGCATCGGGGAGACCCAGTACTTC,CASSYRIGETQYF
TRBJ2-1,TRBD2,few,TRBV6-6,TGTGCCAGCAGTTACCATCTTGGGGGGGAAAACGGGAATGAGCAGTTCTTC,CASSYHLGGENGNEQFF
TRBJ2-3,NA,few,TRBV20-1,TGCAGTGCTAGACCTACCGGGGGCCGCACAGATACGCAGTATTTT,CSARPTGGRTDTQYF
TRBJ1-5,NA,many,TRBV20-1,TGCAGTGCTAGGCCCTGGGACCAAAATCAGCCCCAGCATTTT,CSARPWDQNQPQHF
TRBJ2-2,NA,NA,TRBV2,TGTGCCAGCAAATCAGGGAGCTTCACCGGGGAGCTGTTTTTT,CASKSGSFTGELFF
TRBJ2-7,NA,few,TRBV28,TGTGCCAGCAGCCCCGACAAGGAGGACCTCTCCTACGAGCAGTACTTC,CASSPDKEDLSYEQYF
TRBJ2-3,TRBD2,many,TRBV9,TGTGCCAGCAGCGCACTAGCGGACACAGATACGCAGTATTTT,CASSALADTDTQYF
TRBJ2-3,NA,many,TRBV3-1,TGTGCCAGCAGCAAGGGAGATACGCAGTATTTT,CASSKGDTQYF
TRBJ1-2,TRBD1,NA,TRBV5-1,TGCGCCAGCAGCCCAAGGACAGGGGGCAGTTTTAACTATGGCTACACCTTC,CASSPRTGGSFNYGYTF
TRBJ1-3,NA,NA,TRBV7-2,TGTGCCAGCAGTCAATCCGTGTGGGGGGCTGGAAACACCATATATTTT,CASSQSVWGAGNTIYF
TRBJ1-5,NA,NA,TRBV12-3/TRBV12-4,TGTGCCACCAAGACAGGACTCCAGCCCCAGCATTTT,CATKTGLQPQHF
TRBJ2-4,NA,NA,TRBV19,TGTGCCAGTAGTTACGGGGCAGCCAAAAACATTCAGTACTTC,CASSYGAAKNIQYF
TRBJ1-2,NA,many,TRBV12-3/TRBV12-4,TGTGCCAGCAGCCTTGAGGGAGGGAGGAACTATGGCTACACCTTC,CASSLEGGRNYGYTF
TRBJ2-4,NA,few,TRBV21-1,TGTGCCAGCAGCAAAGCGGTGGACAGGGGCCGAAGGAAAAACATTCAGTACTTC,CASSKAVDRGRRKNIQYF
TRBJ1-2,NA,NA,TRBV6-5,TGTGCCAGCAGAAGACGACAGGCACCTAAGGACTATGGCTACACCTTC,CASRRRQAPKDYGYTF
TRBJ1-2,TRBD1,NA,TRBV5-1,TGCGCCAGCAGCTTGGAGACAGGGAATAACTATGGCTACACCTTC,CASSLETGNNYGYTF
TRBJ2-7,TRBD1,many,TRBV18,TGTGCCAGCTCACCCCGGGACAGACCATACGAGCAGTACTTC,CASSPRDRPYEQYF
TRBJ2-7,NA,many,TRBV4-2,TGTGCCAGCAGCCCCTTACGAGGGGTCTCCTACGAGCAGTACTTC,CASSPLRGVSYEQYF
TRBJ2-1,NA,many,TRBV4-1,TGCGCCAGCAGCCAAGAAGGTGGGAATCCCTACAATGAGCAGTTCTTC,CASSQEGGNPYNEQFF
TRBJ2-3,TRBD1,many,TRBV6-4,TGTGCCAGCAGTAGACAGGGAGAGGGAGATACGCAGTATTTT,CASSRQGEGDTQYF
TRBJ2-3,NA,few,TRBV12-3/TRBV12-4,TGTGCCAGCAGTGGGCTTTGGCCGGGGGCCATTAGCACAGATACGCAGTATTTT,CASSGLWPGAISTDTQYF
TRBJ1-1,NA,many,TRBV6-2/TRBV6-3,TGTGCCGGATCAGGACAGAACACTGAAGCTTTCTTT,CAGSGQNTEAFF
TRBJ1-5,TRBD1,many,TRBV6-5,TGTGCCAGCAGTGCGGACAGGGGTAGCAATCAGCCCCAGCATTTT,CASSADRGSNQPQHF
TRBJ1-2,TRBD1,few,TRBV18,TGTGCCAGCTCACCTGGACAGGAAGATGTCTATGGCTACACCTTC,CASSPGQEDVYGYTF
TRBJ2-5,NA,few,TRBV18,TGTGCCAGCTCATCCTACGGTCAGGAGGAGACCCAGTACTTC,CASSSYGQEETQYF
TRBJ2-3,TRBD2,many,TRBV12-3/TRBV12-4,TGTGCCAGCAGTTTTGGGACTACCACAGATACGCAGTATTTT,CASSFGTTTDTQYF
TRBJ2-5,NA,few,TRBV7-2,TGTGCCAGCAGCTCCCCCGGAAGGAGTAGGGGAGAGACCCAGTACTTC,CASSSPGRSRGETQYF
TRBJ2-5,NA,few,TRBV7-8,TGTGCCAGCAGCCGTGACAGTGGGTGGCAAGAGACCCAGTACTTC,CASSRDSGWQETQYF
TRBJ2-3,NA,many,TRBV7-2,TGTGCCAGCAGCTTAAGGGATACGCAGTATTTT,CASSLRDTQYF
TRBJ1-1,TRBD1,few,TRBV24-1,TGTGCCACCAGAACACAGGGGAGTTTCACTGAAGCTTTCTTT,CATRTQGSFTEAFF
TRBJ2-3,NA,NA,TRBV10-3,TGTGCCACCAAGGGCGGCAGCGGCACAGATACGCAGTATTTT,CATKGGSGTDTQYF
TRBJ2-7,NA,few,TRBV7-2,TGTGCCAGCAGCCCCAGCGGGCGTTCGGACGAGCAGTACTTC,CASSPSGRSDEQYF
TRBJ2-7,NA,many,TRBV7-9,TGTGCCAGCAGCGCGCGGGGTCTGGGGTACGAGCAGTACTTC,CASSARGLGYEQYF
TRBJ2-3,NA,many,TRBV7-2,TGTGCCAGCAGCCTGAGGGGGGGCCTAGATACGCAGTATTTT,CASSLRGGLDTQYF
TRBJ1-2,TRBD1,few,TRBV7-2,TGTGCCAGCAGCTTAAGGACAGGCAGTAACTATGGCTACACCTTC,CASSLRTGSNYGYTF
TRBJ1-3,TRBD1,few,TRBV27,TGTGCCAGCAGTGCCTATGGGACAGGGGAGGGAAACACCATATATTTT,CASSAYGTGEGNTIYF
TRBJ1-3,NA,many,TRBV6-5,TGTGCCAGCAGTTACGCGGTCCAACCTGGAAACACCATATATTTT,CASSYAVQPGNTIYF
TRBJ1-2,NA,many,TRBV5-6,TGTGCCAGCAGCTTGGGGACAGCTTACTATGGCTACACCTTC,CASSLGTAYYGYTF
TRBJ2-5,NA,NA,TRBV24-1,TGTGCCGCCCCCGACTTGGAGGAGACCCAGTACTTC,CAAPDLEETQYF
TRBJ2-1,NA,NA,TRBV11-3,TGTGCCAGCAGCTTACATCCGGGGGCAACCAATGAGCAGTTCTTC,CASSLHPGATNEQFF
TRBJ2-3,NA,many,TRBV3-1,TGTGCCAGCAGCGACGGGACCCATGTAGGTACGCAGTATTTT,CASSDGTHVGTQYF
TRBJ1-1,NA,few,TRBV6-2/TRBV6-3,TGTGCCAGCAGTTATTATCGGGATCCGACCTTTGGGGCTTTCTTT,CASSYYRDPTFGAFF